The 28 T cell receptor beta chains below come from one sample, sequenced in a study of blood T cell repertoires in COVID-19. Produced via immunoSEQ multiplex PCR; TCRdb's table is partial and in-frame only. The table records some 150,000 clones, 87% of them present only once. Sequencing was carried out using peripheral blood. These receptors originate from a man between 18 and 35 years old with active or convalescent COVID-19.

The chain carries TRBV7-9 and TRBJ1-1; D is uncertain. CDR3 length: 12 amino acids. V shed 7 bases and J shed 5 bases, with 11 bases lying between them. Per the germline V gene, CDR1 is SEHNR and CDR2 is FQNEAQ (reference sequence). CDR3 loop: CASNQYPTEAFF. CDR3 DNA: TGTGCCAGCAACCAGTACCCTACTGAAGCTTTCTTT.

The chain links TRBV24-1 to TRBJ2-5; no clear D. Germline V gene data show CDR1 as KGHDR and CDR2 as SFDVKD. Trimming took off 0 bases at V and 4 bases at J, with 8 bases between the two ends. CDR3 size: 14 residues. CDR3 in DNA: TGTGCCACCAGTGATTTGCTAGTTCCAGAGACCCAGTACTTC. Protein sequence: CATSDLLVPETQYF.

This chain connects TRBV28 to TRBJ2-2; TRBD1 might be the D (6 bases). Germline values: CDR1 MDHEN, CDR2 SYDVKM. The germline V and J ends were trimmed by 5 bases and 0 bases, with 22 bases remaining between them. This CDR3 is built from 19 residues. This CDR3 is CASSEVLSSGQPNTGELFF. DNA of the CDR3: TGTGCCAGCAGTGAAGTTCTTTCGTCGGGACAACCGAACACCGGGGAGCTGTTTTTT.

This chain joins TRBV6-5 and TRBJ1-4; D call uncertain. The germline V gene encodes CDR1 MNHEY and CDR2 SVGAGI. The CDR3 has 13 residues. Deletions cut 6 bases from V and 7 bases from J, with 12 bases between. The DNA of the CDR3 is TGTGCCAGCAGCTTTCGGAGGAGTGAAAAACTGTTTTTT. Translating gives CASSFRRSEKLFF.

The V and J genes are TRBV7-9 and TRBJ1-2; 7 bases fit TRBD1. V lost 5 bases, J lost 5 bases, and 8 bases stayed unmatched. This CDR3 comprises 14 residues. CDR1 and CDR2 from the germline V gene are SEHNR and FQNEAQ (reference sequence). The CDR3 sequence: CASSPKGQTYGYTF. The CDR3 DNA reads as TGTGCCAGCAGCCCTAAGGGACAGACATATGGCTACACCTTC.

Concerning this clone: Germline and junction disagree at one end, which may indicate a read error. This sequence joins TRBV7-9 and TRBJ2-7; 14 nucleotides agree with TRBD2. This CDR3 region has 14 residues. Germline-derived CDR1 and CDR2 are SEHNR and FQNEAQ (reference sequence). The CDR3 reads CASSGLPGLAGADF. The CDR3 DNA reads as TGTGCCAGCAGCGGACTTCCGGGACTAGCGGGAGCTGACTTC.

This clone has a handful of counts. The chain employs TRBV3-1 (or the pseudogene TRBV3-2) and TRBJ2-1, with 10 bases matching TRBD2. V trimming: 2 bases; J trimming: 12 bases; junction bases outside the gene matches: 13. There are 16 residues in the CDR3. The germline V gene encodes CDR1 LGHDT and CDR2 YNNKEL (reference sequence). The CDR3 sequence is CASSQRGVAGGGRQFF. The DNA of the CDR3 is TGTGCCAGCAGCCAAAGGGGGGTAGCGGGAGGAGGTCGGCAGTTCTTC.

V usage is TRBV24-1 and J usage is TRBJ1-2; TRBD1 matches at 8 bases. Per germline, CDR1 KGHDR and CDR2 SFDVKD. The CDR3 has 15 residues. V dropped 4 bases and J dropped 4; count of bases not matched to a gene: 7. CDR3 sequence reads: CATSDRDRRIYGYTF. In nucleotides, the CDR3 is TGTGCCACCAGTGACCGGGACAGGAGAATCTATGGCTACACCTTC.

The chain has TRBV5-5 and TRBJ1-2, with D unclear. CDR1 SGHKS and CDR2 YYEKEE come from the germline V gene (reference sequence). Trimming cost V 2 bases and J 4 bases, with 12 bases left between them. The CDR3 sequence is 14 residues long. CDR3 bases: TGTGCCAGCAGCTTAAGTCCCGCGGTCTATGGCTACACCTTC. Translating it yields CASSLSPAVYGYTF.

The rearrangement uses TRBV6-5 and TRBJ1-5; the D is unclear. The CDR3 consists of 14 residues. Trimming cost V 7 bases and J 7 bases, with 17 bases left between them. The germline CDR1 and CDR2 sequences are MNHEY and SVGAGI. CDR3 in DNA: TGTGCCAGCACCGGAGCCCGGATGCGCCAGCCCCAGCATTTT. It translates to CASTGARMRQPQHF.

This CDR3 reads CASIRGEGSTEAFF. The DNA for the CDR3 is TGTGCCAGCATTAGGGGGGAGGGGAGCACTGAAGCTTTCTTT. The chain joins TRBV6-5 to TRBJ1-1; a weak D match, TRBD1 (6 bases). The germline V gene has CDR1 MNHEY and CDR2 SVGAGI. CDR3 length: 14 residues. Trimming pared 7 bases from V and 4 bases from J, leaving 16 bases between.

This clone was counted a single time. The chain carries TRBV5-1 and TRBJ2-1; TRBD1 matches at 7 bases. In germline, CDR1 is SGHRS, CDR2 YFSETQ. The CDR3 length is 14 residues. V dropped 3 bases and J dropped 1; count of bases not matched to a gene: 1. The CDR3 DNA reads as TGCGCCAGCAGCTCGACAGGGTCCTACAATGAGCAGTTCTTC. This sequence encodes CASSSTGSYNEQFF.

This sequence joins TRBV11-3 and TRBJ1-6; TRBD1 aligns across 7 bases. The CDR3 has 20 amino acids. CDR1 and CDR2 from the germline V gene are SGHNT and YENEEA. V shed 0 bases, J shed 2 bases, and the junction held 13 bases outside the gene matches. This chain's CDR3 is CASSLEGRGTEIPYNSPLHF. In nucleotides, the CDR3 is TGTGCCAGCAGCTTAGAGGGTCGTGGGACAGAGATCCCCTATAATTCACCCCTCCACTTT. Together with reference TRBV11-3 and TRBJ1-6, the CDR3 gives the full variable domain: EAGVVQSPRYKIIEKKQPVAFWCNPISGHNTLYWYLQNLGQGPELLIRYENEEAVDDSQLPKDRFSAERLKGVDSTLKIQPAELGDSAVYLCASSLEGRGTEIPYNSPLHFGNGTRLTVT.

V and J are TRBV2 and TRBJ2-2; D unresolved. The germline V and J ends were trimmed by 0 bases and 1 base, with 6 bases remaining between them. Germline values: CDR1 SNHLY, CDR2 FYNNEI. CDR3 length: 15 amino acids. CDR3 nucleotides: TGTGCCAGCAGTGAAGCTGGCAGGAACACCGGGGAGCTGTTTTTT. This sequence encodes CASSEAGRNTGELFF.

The chain couples TRBV7-9 to TRBJ2-7; TRBD2 matches 9 bases. The V and J ends lost 5 bases and 5 bases, in that order; junction bases with no gene match: 10. CDR1 is SEHNR, CDR2 FQNEAQ, per germline (reference sequence). The CDR3 has 15 amino acids. The CDR3 coding sequence is TGTGCCAGCAGCCGCCGGACTAGCGAGCTCGACGAGCAGTACTTC. Protein sequence: CASSRRTSELDEQYF.

The chain recombines TRBV28 with TRBJ1-4, with 10 nucleotides matching TRBD1. V shed 4 bases, J shed 8 bases, and the junction held 7 bases outside the gene matches. The V gene's germline CDR1 is MDHEN and CDR2 SYDVKM. This CDR3 contains 15 residues. CDR3 sequence (DNA): TGTGCCAGCAGTTCCCCGGGACAGGGGACCGAAAAACTGTTTTTT. Protein: CASSSPGQGTEKLFF.

This chain connects TRBV12-5 to TRBJ2-7; D is unclear. The CDR3 totals 13 residues. The germline gives CDR1 LGHNT, CDR2 FRNRAP. With 10 bases removed from V and 0 bases from J, the gap between germline ends came to 13 bases. CDR3 amino acids: CAMPRVVSYEQYV. CDR3 DNA: TGTGCTATGCCCCGGGTCGTCTCCTACGAGCAGTACGTC.

This sequence joins TRBV27 and TRBJ1-2; 7 bases line up with TRBD1. Germline trimming cut 4 bases from V and 8 bases from J; bases unmatched to any gene: 13. The CDR3 loop spans 15 amino acids. In germline, CDR1 is MNHEY, CDR2 SMNVEV (reference sequence). The CDR3 region has the DNA TGTGCCAGCAGTTCGACCCGACAGGGCGGTAGCGGCTACACCTTC. This translates into CASSSTRQGGSGYTF.

The J gene is TRBJ2-3, the V gene TRBV6-5; D is undetermined. Trimming pared 3 bases from V and 6 bases from J, leaving 10 bases between. Germline V CDR1 and CDR2: MNHEY, SVGAGI. The CDR3 is made up of 13 amino acids. The CDR3 nucleotides are TGTGCCAGCAGTTATTCATCTGGCGATACGCAGTATTTT. This codes for CASSYSSGDTQYF.

This sequence joins TRBV6-4 and TRBJ2-5; tentatively, D is TRBD1 (5 bases). Between the trimmed V and J ends, which lost 8 bases and 3 bases, there was a span of 13 bases. CDR3 length: 13 amino acids. Germline values: CDR1 MRHNA, CDR2 SNTAGT. The CDR3 nucleotides are TGTGCCAGCTCCAGGGAATTAGAAGAGACCCAGTACTTC. This sequence encodes CASSRELEETQYF.

The V gene is TRBV4-1, the J gene TRBJ1-2, with D hard to call. The CDR3 consists of 15 residues. The germline V and J ends were trimmed by 4 bases and 1 base, with 13 bases remaining between them. CDR1 and CDR2 (germline): MGHRA, YSYEKL. The CDR3 nucleotides are TGCGCCAGCAGCCTCACTCCGACTATTAACTATGGCTACACCTTC. Protein: CASSLTPTINYGYTF.

The chain's CDR3 is CASGPPGRRGNSPLHF. The CDR3 DNA is TGTGCTAGTGGTCCGCCCGGGCGCAGGGGTAATTCACCCCTCCACTTT. The V gene is TRBV12-5, the J gene TRBJ1-6; TRBD1 might be the D (6 bases). Germline-derived CDR1 and CDR2 are LGHNT and FRNRAP. V lost 5 bases to trimming and J lost 6 bases, with 17 bases between them. The CDR3 contains 16 residues.

This clone was found a few times. J is TRBJ2-3 and V is TRBV13; 9 nucleotides match TRBD2. Trimming at V came to 5 bases and at J to 1 base, leaving 7 bases not matched to a gene. CDR3 size: 16 residues. The germline V gene encodes CDR1 PRHDT and CDR2 FYEKMQ (reference sequence). CDR3 sequence: CASSPGERGGTDTQYF. As DNA, the CDR3 is TGTGCCAGCAGCCCCGGGGAGCGGGGGGGCACAGATACGCAGTATTTT.

The genes are TRBV28 and TRBJ2-7; D is possibly TRBD1 (8 bases). V was trimmed by 5 bases and J by 3 bases, leaving 20 bases between them. Germline V gene data show CDR1 as MDHEN and CDR2 as SYDVKM. This CDR3 comprises 16 residues. DNA for the CDR3: TGTGCCAGCAGTCGCGGGGGACAGGTCGGGGACTACGAGCAGTACGTC. Its protein is CASSRGGQVGDYEQYV.

The V and J genes are TRBV5-5 and TRBJ2-6, with TRBD1 matching over 7 bases. This CDR3 spans 15 amino acids. Losses at the gene ends were 4 bases for V and 2 bases for J; bases not matched to a gene: 3. Germline CDR1 reads SGHKS; CDR2 reads YYEKEE (reference sequence). CDR3 bases: TGTGCCAGCAGCGCCGGGACAGCTGGGGCCAACGTCCTGACTTTC. Residues: CASSAGTAGANVLTF.

This clone was picked up a small number of times. The V and J genes are TRBV28 and TRBJ1-6; 7 bases are shared with TRBD1. Germline V gives CDR1 MDHEN, CDR2 SYDVKM. V lost 3 bases and J lost 4; bases outside the gene matches: 3. CDR3 length: 15 residues. CDR3 residues: CASSFGQEYNSPLHF. The CDR3 nucleotides are TGTGCCAGCAGTTTCGGACAGGAGTATAATTCACCCCTCCACTTT.

The chain carries TRBV5-4 and TRBJ1-1; D is perhaps TRBD1 (6 bases). Germline V gene data show CDR1 as SGHNT and CDR2 as YYREEE (reference sequence). With 4 bases removed from V and 3 bases from J, the gap between germline ends came to 16 bases. The CDR3 runs 15 residues. The CDR3 sequence: CASSDQGNGDTEAFF. The CDR3 DNA sequence: TGTGCCAGCAGCGACCAGGGGAATGGGGACACTGAAGCTTTCTTT.

The chain links TRBV24-1 to TRBJ1-5; no clear D. The CDR3 contains 14 residues. The V gene lost 5 bases and the J gene lost 5 bases, with 12 bases spanning the gap. From germline, CDR1 is KGHDR and CDR2 SFDVKD. CDR3 region: CATSGPSGYQPQHF. The CDR3 nucleotides are TGTGCCACCAGTGGTCCGAGCGGGTATCAGCCCCAGCATTTT.